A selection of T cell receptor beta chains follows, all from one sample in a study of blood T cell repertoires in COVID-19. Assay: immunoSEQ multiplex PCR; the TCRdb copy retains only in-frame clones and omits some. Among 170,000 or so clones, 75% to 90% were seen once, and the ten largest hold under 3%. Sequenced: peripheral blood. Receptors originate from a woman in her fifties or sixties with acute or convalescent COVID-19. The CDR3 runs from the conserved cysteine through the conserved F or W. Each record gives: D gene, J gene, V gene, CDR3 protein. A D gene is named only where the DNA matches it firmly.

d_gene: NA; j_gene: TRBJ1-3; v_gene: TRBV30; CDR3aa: CAWRRTGSGNTIYF
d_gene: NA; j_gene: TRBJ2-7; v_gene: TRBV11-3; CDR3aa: CASSQGGQSYEQYF
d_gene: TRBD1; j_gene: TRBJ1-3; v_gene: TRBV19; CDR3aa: CASTATGGSGNTIYF
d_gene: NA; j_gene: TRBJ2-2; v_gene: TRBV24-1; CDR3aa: CATSARNTGELFF
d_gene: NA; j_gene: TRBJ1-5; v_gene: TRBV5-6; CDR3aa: CASSLSGRNQPQHF
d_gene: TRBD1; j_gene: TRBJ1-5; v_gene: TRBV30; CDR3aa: CAWSAPRTGSNQPQHF
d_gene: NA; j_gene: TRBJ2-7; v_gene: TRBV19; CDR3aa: CASSYSYSYEQYF
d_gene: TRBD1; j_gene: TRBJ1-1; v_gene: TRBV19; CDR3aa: CASREDRARTEAFF
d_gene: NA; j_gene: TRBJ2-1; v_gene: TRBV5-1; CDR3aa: CASSLDTSSYNEQFF
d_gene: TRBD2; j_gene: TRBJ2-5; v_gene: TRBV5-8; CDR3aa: CASSLGASGGAGETQYF
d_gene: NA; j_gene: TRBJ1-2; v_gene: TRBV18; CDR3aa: CASSPLQDTSNYGYTF
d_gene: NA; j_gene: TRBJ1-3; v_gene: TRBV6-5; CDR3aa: CASSYSRAVQNTIYF
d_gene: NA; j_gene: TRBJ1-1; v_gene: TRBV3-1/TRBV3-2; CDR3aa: CASSPSTGGTTEAFF
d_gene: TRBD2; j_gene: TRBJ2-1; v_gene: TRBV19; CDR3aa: CASSTRLAGAISSYNEQFF
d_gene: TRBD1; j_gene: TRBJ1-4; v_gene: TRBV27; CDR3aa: CASSHPSDRGREKLFF
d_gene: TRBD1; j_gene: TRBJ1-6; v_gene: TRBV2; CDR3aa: CASSGQGNSPLHF
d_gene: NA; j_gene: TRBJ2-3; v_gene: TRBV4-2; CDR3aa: CASSPRALSTDTQYF
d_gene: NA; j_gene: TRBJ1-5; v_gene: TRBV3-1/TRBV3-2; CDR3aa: CASSQGSSTNQPQHF
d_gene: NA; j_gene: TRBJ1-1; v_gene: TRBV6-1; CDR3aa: CASSDRGNTEAFF
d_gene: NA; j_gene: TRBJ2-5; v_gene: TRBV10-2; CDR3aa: CASSDYGAQETQYF
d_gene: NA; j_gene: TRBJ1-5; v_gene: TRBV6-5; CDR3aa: CASTPPGGKGQPQHF
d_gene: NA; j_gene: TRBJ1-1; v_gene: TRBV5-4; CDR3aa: CASSLGAQTEAFF
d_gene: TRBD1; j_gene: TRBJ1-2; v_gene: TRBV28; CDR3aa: CASSPLGTGTGGYTF
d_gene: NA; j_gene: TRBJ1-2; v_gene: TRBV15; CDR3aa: CATSSLGEDYGYTF
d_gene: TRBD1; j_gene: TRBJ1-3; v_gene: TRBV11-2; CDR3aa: CASSSRTGVVSGNTIYF
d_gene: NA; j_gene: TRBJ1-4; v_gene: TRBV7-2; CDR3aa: CASSSRDSGYRNEKLFF
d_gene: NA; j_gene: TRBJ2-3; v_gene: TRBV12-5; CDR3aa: CASGPGVDTQYF
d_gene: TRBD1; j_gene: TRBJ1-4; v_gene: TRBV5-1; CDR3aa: CASSFRDRGQSEKLFF
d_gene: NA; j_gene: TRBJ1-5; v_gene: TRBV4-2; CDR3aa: CASSQDWASTDQPQHF
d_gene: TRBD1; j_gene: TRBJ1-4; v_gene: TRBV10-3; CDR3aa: CAISGDRGGEKLFF
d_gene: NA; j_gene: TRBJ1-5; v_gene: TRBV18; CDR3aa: CASSPDPSNRVNQPQHF
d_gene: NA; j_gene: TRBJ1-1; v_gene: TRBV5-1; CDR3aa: CASSLGVTEAFF
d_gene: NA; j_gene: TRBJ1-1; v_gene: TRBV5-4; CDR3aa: CASSLGRGWTEAFF
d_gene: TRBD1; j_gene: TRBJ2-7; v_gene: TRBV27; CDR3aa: CASRGSGTGHYEQYF
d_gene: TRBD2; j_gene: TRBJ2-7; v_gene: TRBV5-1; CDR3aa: CASSVTSGDSYEQYF
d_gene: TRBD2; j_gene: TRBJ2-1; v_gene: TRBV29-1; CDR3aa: CSVEGGLEGTYNEQFF
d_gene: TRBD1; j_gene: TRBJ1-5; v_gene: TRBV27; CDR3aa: CASKRQQGSQPQHF
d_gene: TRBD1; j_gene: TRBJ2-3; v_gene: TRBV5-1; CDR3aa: CASTLQTGATDTQYF
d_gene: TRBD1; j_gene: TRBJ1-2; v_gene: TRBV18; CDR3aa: CASSGTAYYGYTF
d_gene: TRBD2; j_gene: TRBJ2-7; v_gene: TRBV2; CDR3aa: CASSDPLGLADLTYEQYF
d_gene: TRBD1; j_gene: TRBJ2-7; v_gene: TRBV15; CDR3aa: CATGTGGYEQYF
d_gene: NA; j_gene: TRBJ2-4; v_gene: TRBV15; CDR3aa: CATSRDRTGKNIQYF
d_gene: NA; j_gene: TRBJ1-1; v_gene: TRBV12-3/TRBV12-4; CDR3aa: CASGPGWNTEAFF
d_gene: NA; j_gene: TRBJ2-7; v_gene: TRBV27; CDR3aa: CASSWKESYEQYF
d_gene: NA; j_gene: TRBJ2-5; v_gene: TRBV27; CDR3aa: CASAFRETQYF
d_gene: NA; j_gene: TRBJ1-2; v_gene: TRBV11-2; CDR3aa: CASSRAGRGGYTF
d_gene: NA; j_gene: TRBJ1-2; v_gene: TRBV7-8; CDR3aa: CASSLTVLSYGYTF